These 2 T cell receptor beta chains came from one sample sequenced in a study of tissue T cells after allogeneic stem cell transplantation. Produced via immunoSEQ multiplex PCR; TCRdb's table is partial and in-frame only. The data show under 7,000 clones, 40% to 60% seen once. Time point noted: mouse harvest day 7 after allogeneic transplant. Each mouse received 10^7 T-cell-depleted marrow cells plus 10^6 splenic CD5+ T cells by tail vein. The sequenced sample consisted of gut tissue. The receptors were gathered from a female BALB/c mouse given C57BL/6 T cells with graft-versus-host disease after an allogeneic hematopoietic cell transplant.

Of note for this clone: These gene names are mouse names. The sequence runs out 1 residue before the end of the CDR3; the remainder is reconstructed from the germline J gene. The chain joins TRBV31 to TRBJ2-5; 12 bases are a match to TRBD2. CDR3 size: 16 residues. Trimming took 0 bases from V and 3 from J; bases not matched to a gene: 4. The germline gives CDR1 GKSSPN, CDR2 SITVG. The CDR3 bases that were read are TGTGCCTGGAGTCTAGACTGGGGGGGCCTACAAGACACCCAGTAC. This codes for CAWSLDWGGLQDTQY. Given in full, the CDR3 is CAWSLDWGGLQDTQYF.

This clone has just a few counts. Gene names and germline refer to mouse. The DNA ends 1 residue before the CDR3 does, and the rest of the CDR3 is filled in from the germline J gene. The rearrangement joins TRBV26 to TRBJ1-2; D call uncertain. Germline V gives CDR1 KGHPV, CDR2 FQNQEV (reference sequence). The CDR3 sequence is 14 residues long. V shed 2 bases and J shed 0 bases, with 7 bases lying between them. Incomplete CDR3 DNA: TGTGCCAGCAGTCTGCCGGGAGCAAACTCCGACTACACC. This translates into CASSLPGANSDYT. The CDR3 in full is CASSLPGANSDYTF.